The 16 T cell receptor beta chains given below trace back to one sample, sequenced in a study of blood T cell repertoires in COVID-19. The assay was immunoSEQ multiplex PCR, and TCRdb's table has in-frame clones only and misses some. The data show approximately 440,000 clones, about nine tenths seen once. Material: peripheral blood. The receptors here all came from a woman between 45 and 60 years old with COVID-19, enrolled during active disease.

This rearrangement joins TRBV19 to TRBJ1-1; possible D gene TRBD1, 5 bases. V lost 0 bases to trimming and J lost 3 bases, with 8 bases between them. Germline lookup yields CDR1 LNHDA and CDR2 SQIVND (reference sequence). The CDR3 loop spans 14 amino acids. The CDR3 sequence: CASSIDPGDTEAFF. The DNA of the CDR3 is TGTGCCAGTAGTATAGATCCGGGGGACACTGAAGCTTTCTTT.

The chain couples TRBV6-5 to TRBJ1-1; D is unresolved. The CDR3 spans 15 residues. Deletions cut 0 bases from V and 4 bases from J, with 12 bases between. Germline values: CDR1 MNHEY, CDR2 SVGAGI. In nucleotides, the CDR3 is TGTGCCAGCAGTTACTCGATTCTCGGGTCCACTGAAGCTTTCTTT. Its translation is CASSYSILGSTEAFF.

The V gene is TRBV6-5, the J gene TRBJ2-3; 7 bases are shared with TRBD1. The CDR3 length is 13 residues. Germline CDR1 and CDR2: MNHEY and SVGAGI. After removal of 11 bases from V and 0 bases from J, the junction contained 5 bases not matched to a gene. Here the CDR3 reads CAGQVFSTDTQYF. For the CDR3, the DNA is TGTGCCGGACAGGTTTTTAGCACAGATACGCAGTATTTT.

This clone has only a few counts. The CDR3, as DNA: TGTGCCTGGAGGGAACAGGGCAATTCACCCCTCCACTTT. Protein sequence: CAWREQGNSPLHF. The chain employs TRBV30 and TRBJ1-6; tentatively, D is TRBD1 (6 bases). The CDR3 loop spans 13 amino acids. Trimming pared 3 bases from V and 7 bases from J, leaving 10 bases between. Germline CDR1 reads GTSNPN; CDR2 reads SVGIG (reference sequence).

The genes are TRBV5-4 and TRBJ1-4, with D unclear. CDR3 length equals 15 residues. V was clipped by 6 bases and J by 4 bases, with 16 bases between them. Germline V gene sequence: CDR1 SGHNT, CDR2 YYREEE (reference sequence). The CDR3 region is CASTAGLMGNEKLFF. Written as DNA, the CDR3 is TGTGCCAGCACCGCGGGGTTGATGGGTAATGAAAAACTGTTTTTT.

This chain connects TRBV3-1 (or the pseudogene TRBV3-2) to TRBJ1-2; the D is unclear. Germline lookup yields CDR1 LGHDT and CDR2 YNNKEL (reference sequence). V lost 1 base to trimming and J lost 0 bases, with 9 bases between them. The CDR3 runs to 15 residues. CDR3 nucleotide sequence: TGTGCCAGCAGCCAAGGCCCCCTAACTAACTATGGCTACACCTTC. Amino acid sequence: CASSQGPLTNYGYTF.

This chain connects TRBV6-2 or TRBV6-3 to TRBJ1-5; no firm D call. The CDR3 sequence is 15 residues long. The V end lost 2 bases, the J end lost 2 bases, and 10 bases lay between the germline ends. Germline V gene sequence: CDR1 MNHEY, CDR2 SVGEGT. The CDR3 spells CASSYGAGGNQPQHF. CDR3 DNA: TGTGCCAGCAGTTACGGAGCGGGAGGCAATCAGCCCCAGCATTTT.

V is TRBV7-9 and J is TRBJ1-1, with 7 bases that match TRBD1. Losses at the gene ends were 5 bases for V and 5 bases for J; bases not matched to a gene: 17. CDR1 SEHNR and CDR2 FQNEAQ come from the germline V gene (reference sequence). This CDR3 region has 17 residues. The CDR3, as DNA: TGTGCCAGCAGCCAGCCGATGGACTCGAGGGGGCAAACTGAAGCTTTCTTT. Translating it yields CASSQPMDSRGQTEAFF.

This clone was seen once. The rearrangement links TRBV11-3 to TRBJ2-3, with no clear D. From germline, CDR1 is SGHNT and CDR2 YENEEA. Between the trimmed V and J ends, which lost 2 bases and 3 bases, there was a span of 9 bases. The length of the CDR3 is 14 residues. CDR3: CASSLTLETDTQYF. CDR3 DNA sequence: TGTGCCAGCAGCTTAACATTGGAGACAGATACGCAGTATTTT.

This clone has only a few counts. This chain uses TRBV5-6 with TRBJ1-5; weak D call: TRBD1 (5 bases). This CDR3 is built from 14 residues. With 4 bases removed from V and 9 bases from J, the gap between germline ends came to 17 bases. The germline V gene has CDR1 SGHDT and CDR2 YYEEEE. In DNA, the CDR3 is TGTGCCAGCAGCCGGGGACGGGACTTATCGCCCCAGCATTTT. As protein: CASSRGRDLSPQHF.

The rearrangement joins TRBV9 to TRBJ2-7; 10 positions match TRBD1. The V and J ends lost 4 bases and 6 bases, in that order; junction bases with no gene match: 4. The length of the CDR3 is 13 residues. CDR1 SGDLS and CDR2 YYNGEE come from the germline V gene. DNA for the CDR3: TGTGCCAGCAGCCCACGGACAGGGGGCGAGCAGTACTTC. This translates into CASSPRTGGEQYF.

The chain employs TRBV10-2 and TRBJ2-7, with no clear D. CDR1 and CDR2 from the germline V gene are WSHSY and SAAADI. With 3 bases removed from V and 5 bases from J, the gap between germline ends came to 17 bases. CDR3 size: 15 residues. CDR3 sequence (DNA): TGCGCCAGCAGTGATTTCAGTATCAATCTTCACGAGCAGTACTTC. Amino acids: CASSDFSINLHEQYF.

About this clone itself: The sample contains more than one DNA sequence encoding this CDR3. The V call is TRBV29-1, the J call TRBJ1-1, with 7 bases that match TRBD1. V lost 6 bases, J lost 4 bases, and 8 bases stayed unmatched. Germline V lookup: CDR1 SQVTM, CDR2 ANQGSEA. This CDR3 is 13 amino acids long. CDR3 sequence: CSVQGVYGTEAFF. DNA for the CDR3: TGCAGCGTGCAGGGGGTTTATGGCACTGAAGCTTTCTTT.

DNA for the CDR3: TGTGCCAGCAGCTCTGCGGTTATGCAGTATTTT. This sequence encodes CASSSAVMQYF. The chain combines TRBV5-6 with TRBJ2-3; D gene unclear. V was clipped by 3 bases and J by 11 bases, with 10 bases between them. The CDR3 totals 11 residues. Per germline, CDR1 SGHDT and CDR2 YYEEEE.

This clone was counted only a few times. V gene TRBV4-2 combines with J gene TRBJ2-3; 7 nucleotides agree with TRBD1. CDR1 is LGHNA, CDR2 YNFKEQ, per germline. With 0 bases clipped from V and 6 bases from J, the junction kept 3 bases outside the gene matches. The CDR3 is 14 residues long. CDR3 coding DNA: TGTGCCAGCAGCCAAGATCCACAGGGGGATACGCAGTATTTT. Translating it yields CASSQDPQGDTQYF.

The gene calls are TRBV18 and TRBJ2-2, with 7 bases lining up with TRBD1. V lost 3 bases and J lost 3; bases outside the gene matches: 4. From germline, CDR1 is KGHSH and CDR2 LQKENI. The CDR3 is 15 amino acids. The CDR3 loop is CASSPDRDYTGELFF. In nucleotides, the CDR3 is TGTGCCAGCTCACCTGACAGGGATTACACCGGGGAGCTGTTTTTT.